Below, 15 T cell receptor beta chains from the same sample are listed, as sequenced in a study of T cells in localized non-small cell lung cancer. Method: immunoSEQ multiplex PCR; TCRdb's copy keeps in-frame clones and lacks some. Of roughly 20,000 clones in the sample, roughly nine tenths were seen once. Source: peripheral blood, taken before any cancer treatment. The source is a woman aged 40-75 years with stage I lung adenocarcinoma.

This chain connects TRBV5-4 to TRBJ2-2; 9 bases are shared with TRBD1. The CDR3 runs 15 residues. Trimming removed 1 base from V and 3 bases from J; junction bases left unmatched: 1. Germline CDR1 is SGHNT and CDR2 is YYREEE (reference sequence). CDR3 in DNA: TGTGCCAGCAGCTTGTGGACAGGGGACACCGGGGAGCTGTTTTTT. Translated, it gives CASSLWTGDTGELFF.

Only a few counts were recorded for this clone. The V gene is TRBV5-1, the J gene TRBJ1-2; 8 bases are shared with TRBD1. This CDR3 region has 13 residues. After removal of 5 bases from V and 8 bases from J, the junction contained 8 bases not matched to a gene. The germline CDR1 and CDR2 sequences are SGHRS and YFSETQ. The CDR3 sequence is CASSPTGDWGYTF. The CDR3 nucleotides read TGCGCCAGCAGTCCGACAGGGGACTGGGGCTACACCTTC.

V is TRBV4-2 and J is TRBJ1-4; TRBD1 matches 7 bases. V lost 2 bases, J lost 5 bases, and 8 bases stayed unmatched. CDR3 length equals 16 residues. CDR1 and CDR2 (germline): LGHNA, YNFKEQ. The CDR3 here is CASSQQPGQRNEKLFF. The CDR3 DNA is TGTGCCAGCAGCCAACAACCGGGACAGAGAAATGAAAAACTGTTTTTT.

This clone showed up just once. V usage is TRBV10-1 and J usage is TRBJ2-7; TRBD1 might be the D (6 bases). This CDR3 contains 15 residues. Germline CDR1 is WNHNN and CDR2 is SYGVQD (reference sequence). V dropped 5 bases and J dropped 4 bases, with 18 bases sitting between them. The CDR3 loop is CASSSQMTGRYEQYF. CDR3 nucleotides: TGCGCCAGCAGTTCCCAGATGACAGGACGTTACGAGCAGTACTTC.

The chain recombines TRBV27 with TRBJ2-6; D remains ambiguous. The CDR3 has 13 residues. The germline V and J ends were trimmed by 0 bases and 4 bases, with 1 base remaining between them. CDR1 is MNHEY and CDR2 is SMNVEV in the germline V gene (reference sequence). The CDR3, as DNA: TGTGCCAGCAGTTTATCCGGGGCCAACGTCCTGACTTTC. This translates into CASSLSGANVLTF.

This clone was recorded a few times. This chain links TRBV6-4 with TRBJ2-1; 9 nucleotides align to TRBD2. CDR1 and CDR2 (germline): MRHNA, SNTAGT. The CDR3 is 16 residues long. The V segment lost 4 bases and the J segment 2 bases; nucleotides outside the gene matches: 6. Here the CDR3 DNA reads TGTGCCAGCAGTGCCACAGCGGGGGGCCCCTACAATGAGCAGTTCTTC. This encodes CASSATAGGPYNEQFF.

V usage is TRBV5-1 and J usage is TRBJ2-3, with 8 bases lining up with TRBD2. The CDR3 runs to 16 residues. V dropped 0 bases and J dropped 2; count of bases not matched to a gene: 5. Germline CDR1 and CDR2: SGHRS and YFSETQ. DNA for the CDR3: TGCGCCAGCAGCTTGGGTGGTAGCGGGACCACAGATACGCAGTATTTT. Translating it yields CASSLGGSGTTDTQYF. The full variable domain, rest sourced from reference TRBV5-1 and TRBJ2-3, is KAGVTQTPRYLIKTRGQQVTLSCSPISGHRSVSWYQQTPGQGLQFLFEYFSETQRNKGNFPGRFSGRQFSNSRSEMNVSTLELGDSALYLCASSLGGSGTTDTQYFGPGTRLTVL.

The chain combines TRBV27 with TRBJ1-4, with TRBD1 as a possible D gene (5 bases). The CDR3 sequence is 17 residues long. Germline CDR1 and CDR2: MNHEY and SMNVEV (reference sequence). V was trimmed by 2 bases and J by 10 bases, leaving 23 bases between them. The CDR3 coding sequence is TGTGCCAGCAGTTTAAGGCTCCAGGGCGCTCTACCTGGAAAACTGTTTTTT. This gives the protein CASSLRLQGALPGKLFF.

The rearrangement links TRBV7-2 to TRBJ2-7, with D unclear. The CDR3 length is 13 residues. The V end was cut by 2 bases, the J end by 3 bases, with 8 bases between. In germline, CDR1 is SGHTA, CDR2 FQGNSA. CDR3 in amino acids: CASSLRRGYEQYF. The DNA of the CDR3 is TGTGCCAGCAGCTTACGGCGAGGCTACGAGCAGTACTTC.

The chain's CDR3 is CASSYGSNQPQHF. For the CDR3, the DNA is TGTGCCAGCAGTTACGGGTCGAATCAGCCCCAGCATTTT. The chain employs TRBV6-5 and TRBJ1-5; no clear D gene. The CDR3 is 13 residues long. Trimming took off 2 bases at V and 4 bases at J, with 6 bases between the two ends. Germline CDR1 is MNHEY and CDR2 is SVGAGI.

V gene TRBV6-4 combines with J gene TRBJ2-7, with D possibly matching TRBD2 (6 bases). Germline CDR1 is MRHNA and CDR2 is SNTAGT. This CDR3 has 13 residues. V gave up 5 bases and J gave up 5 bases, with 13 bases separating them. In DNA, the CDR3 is TGTGCCAGCAGTAAGACTAGTAGCGACGAGCAGTACTTC. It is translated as CASSKTSSDEQYF.

The CDR3 DNA follows: TGTGCCAGCAGCTTCGGACCGTTTAACTATGGCTACACCTTC. It encodes CASSFGPFNYGYTF. The chain has TRBV7-2 and TRBJ1-2; the D is unclear. Germline V gene data show CDR1 as SGHTA and CDR2 as FQGNSA. V lost 3 bases to trimming and J lost 1 base, with 9 bases between them. The length of the CDR3 is 14 residues.

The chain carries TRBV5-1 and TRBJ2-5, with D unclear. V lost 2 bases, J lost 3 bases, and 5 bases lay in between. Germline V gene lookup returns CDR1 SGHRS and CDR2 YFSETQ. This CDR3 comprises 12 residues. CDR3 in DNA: TGCGCCAGCAGCTTTGGTAAAGAGACCCAGTACTTC. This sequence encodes CASSFGKETQYF. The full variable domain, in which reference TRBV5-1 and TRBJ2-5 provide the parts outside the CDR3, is KAGVTQTPRYLIKTRGQQVTLSCSPISGHRSVSWYQQTPGQGLQFLFEYFSETQRNKGNFPGRFSGRQFSNSRSEMNVSTLELGDSALYLCASSFGKETQYFGPGTRLLVL.

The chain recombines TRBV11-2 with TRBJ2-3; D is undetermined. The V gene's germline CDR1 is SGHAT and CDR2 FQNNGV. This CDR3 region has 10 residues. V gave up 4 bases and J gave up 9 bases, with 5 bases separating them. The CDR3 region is CASSSITQYF. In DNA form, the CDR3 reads TGTGCCAGCAGCTCGATCACGCAGTATTTT.

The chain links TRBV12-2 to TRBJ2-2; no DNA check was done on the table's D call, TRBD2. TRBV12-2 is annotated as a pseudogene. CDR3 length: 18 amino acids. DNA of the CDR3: TGTGCAAGTCGCTTAGGCGGTAGCGGGAGACGGGGCACCGGGGAGCTGTTTTTT. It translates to CASRLGGSGRRGTGELFF.